The 18 T cell receptor beta chains listed next were all sequenced from one sample in a study of shared T cell receptors in the human thymus. The repertoire was sequenced with immunoSEQ multiplex PCR; TCRdb's copy has only in-frame clones and lacks some. The sample contains over 650,000 clones, roughly 86% of which appear only once. Another study also made use of these data, one on human thymus T cells.

The sequencing sample was made of thymocytes. These receptors came from a boy under two years old with a congenital heart defect.

The chain carries TRBV27 and TRBJ2-1, with 9 bases aligning to TRBD2. The CDR3 consists of 15 residues. The V segment lost 4 bases and the J segment 6 bases; nucleotides outside the gene matches: 7. CDR1 is MNHEY and CDR2 is SMNVEV in the germline V gene (reference sequence). CDR3 coding DNA: TGTGCCAGCAGTTGGGGGACTAGCCCCCGCAATGAGCAGTTCTTC. Translated, it gives CASSWGTSPRNEQFF.

The V gene is TRBV7-9, the J gene TRBJ1-6; 8 bases line up with TRBD1. This CDR3 is 17 amino acids long. The ends lost 2 bases at V and 8 bases at J; junction bases unmatched: 11. The germline CDR1 and CDR2 sequences are SEHNR and FQNEAQ (reference sequence). CDR3 nucleotides: TGTGCCAGCAGCTTAAGGCTGACAGGGGCTGGGGATTCACCCCTCCACTTT. Amino acid sequence: CASSLRLTGAGDSPLHF. Looking up the rest from reference TRBV7-9 and TRBJ1-6 gives the full variable domain: DTGVSQNPRHKITKRGQNVTFRCDPISEHNRLYWYRQTLGQGPEFLTYFQNEAQLEKSRLLSDRFSAERPKGSFSTLEIQRTEQGDSAMYLCASSLRLTGAGDSPLHFGNGTRLTVT.

This chain uses TRBV7-6 with TRBJ2-7; D is undetermined. The CDR3 covers 14 residues. Germline lookup yields CDR1 SGHVS and CDR2 FNYEAQ. The V gene lost 4 bases and the J gene lost 0 bases, with 10 bases spanning the gap. CDR3 in DNA: TGTGCCAGCAGCTACCGACTTGACTCCTACGAGCAGTACTTC. It is translated as CASSYRLDSYEQYF.

The chain recombines TRBV19 with TRBJ1-1; 8 bases agree with TRBD1. This CDR3 region has 15 residues. Germline V gene sequence: CDR1 LNHDA, CDR2 SQIVND (reference sequence). With 3 bases clipped from V and 4 bases from J, the junction kept 7 bases outside the gene matches. CDR3 DNA sequence: TGTGCCAGTAGTATGGCGGACAGGGCGGTCACTGAAGCTTTCTTT. Its translation is CASSMADRAVTEAFF.

The chain combines TRBV29-1 with TRBJ1-2; D unclear. Germline CDR1 is SQVTM and CDR2 is ANQGSEA. CDR3 size: 13 residues. V shed 5 bases and J shed 0 bases, with 10 bases lying between them. In DNA, the CDR3 is TGCAGCGTTCGCAGATCCGCTAACTATGGCTACACCTTC. Amino acid sequence: CSVRRSANYGYTF. The whole variable domain, remainder taken from reference TRBV29-1 and TRBJ1-2, is SAVISQKPSRDICQRGTSLTIQCQVDSQVTMMFWYRQQPGQSLTLIATANQGSEATYESGFVIDKFPISRPNLTFSTLTVSNMSPEDSSIYLCSVRRSANYGYTFGSGTRLTVV.

This chain links TRBV27 with TRBJ2-2; 10 bases align to TRBD2. The V and J ends lost 3 bases and 4 bases, in that order; junction bases with no gene match: 8. CDR3 length equals 17 residues. Per the germline V gene, CDR1 is MNHEY and CDR2 is SMNVEV (reference sequence). CDR3 region: CASSFSWTSGSTGELFF. The CDR3 bases are TGTGCCAGCAGTTTCTCATGGACTAGCGGATCCACCGGGGAGCTGTTTTTT.

The V gene is TRBV5-1, the J gene TRBJ2-7; TRBD2 matches 7 bases. The CDR3 totals 13 residues. The germline CDR1 and CDR2 sequences are SGHRS and YFSETQ. Trimming at V came to 4 bases and at J to 9 bases, leaving 10 bases not matched to a gene. CDR3 DNA sequence: TGCGCCAGCAGCGCCACTAGCGTACGTGGGCAGTACTTC. This translates into CASSATSVRGQYF.

The rearrangement joins TRBV2 to TRBJ1-4; 10 bases agree with TRBD1. V lost 5 bases and J lost 4; bases outside the gene matches: 7. The CDR3 covers 16 residues. Germline-derived CDR1 and CDR2 are SNHLY and FYNNEI. CDR3 bases: TGTGCCAGCAGTACGGGACAGGGGACACTTAATGAAAAACTGTTTTTT. Encoded protein: CASSTGQGTLNEKLFF.

The V and J genes are TRBV28 and TRBJ1-1; D ambiguous. V dropped 2 bases and J dropped 0 bases, with 10 bases sitting between them. The V gene's germline CDR1 is MDHEN and CDR2 SYDVKM. This CDR3 contains 15 residues. CDR3 sequence: CASSLAVLMNTEAFF. The CDR3 coding sequence is TGTGCCAGCAGTTTAGCGGTGCTAATGAACACTGAAGCTTTCTTT.

V and J are TRBV4-2 and TRBJ1-4, with a tentative D call TRBD1 (6 bases). This CDR3 region has 18 residues. V was trimmed by 1 base and J by 7 bases, leaving 22 bases between them. CDR1 and CDR2 (germline): LGHNA, YNFKEQ. This CDR3 is CASSQGKQGDAGGEKLFF. CDR3 nucleotide sequence: TGTGCCAGCAGCCAAGGGAAACAGGGAGACGCGGGGGGTGAAAAACTGTTTTTT.

This chain links TRBV9 with TRBJ2-2; D is unclear. This CDR3 is built from 14 residues. Germline CDR1 and CDR2: SGDLS and YYNGEE. Trimming shortened V by 3 bases and J by 1 base, and 7 bases separated the two germline ends. The CDR3 reads CASSATENTGELFF. CDR3 in DNA: TGTGCCAGCAGCGCAACAGAGAACACCGGGGAGCTGTTTTTT.

This clone occurred a few times. The V and J genes are TRBV4-3 and TRBJ2-7; TRBD2 agrees at 11 bases. This CDR3 has 15 amino acids. Trimming took 2 bases from V and 2 from J; bases not matched to a gene: 2. Looked up from germline, CDR1 is LGHNA and CDR2 is YSLEER. The CDR3 loop reads CASSQFSGRAYEQYF. The CDR3 nucleotides read TGCGCCAGCAGCCAATTTAGCGGGAGGGCCTACGAGCAGTACTTC.

This chain connects TRBV5-1 to TRBJ2-1; the match to TRBD1 covers 8 bases. CDR1 and CDR2 (germline): SGHRS, YFSETQ. V was clipped by 3 bases and J by 6 bases; unmatched bases: 8. The CDR3 covers 15 residues. The CDR3 DNA reads as TGCGCCAGCAGCTACCAGACAGGGGATTGCAATGAGCAGTTCTTC. Translation: CASSYQTGDCNEQFF.

This clone was counted only a few times. CDR3 bases: TGTGCCAGCAGCTTGGGCTGGGGGAGGGAAAAACTGTTTTTT. Its protein product is CASSLGWGREKLFF. The chain carries TRBV5-6 and TRBJ1-4, with a possible D match to TRBD1 (5 bases). The CDR3 sequence is 14 residues long. V shed 0 bases and J shed 8 bases, with 11 bases lying between them. CDR1 and CDR2 from the germline V gene are SGHDT and YYEEEE.

The chain recombines TRBV29-1 with TRBJ2-1, with 7 positions matching TRBD2. Germline CDR1 reads SQVTM; CDR2 reads ANQGSEA. This CDR3 comprises 13 residues. After removal of 3 bases from V and 5 bases from J, the junction contained 4 bases not matched to a gene. CDR3 DNA sequence: TGCAGCGTTGACGGGAGGCGTAACAATGAGCAGTTCTTC. Protein sequence: CSVDGRRNNEQFF.

The rearrangement links TRBV13 to TRBJ2-3; 8 nucleotides line up with TRBD2. This CDR3 is 15 amino acids long. V gave up 4 bases and J gave up 0 bases; unmatched junction bases: 3. Per the germline V gene, CDR1 is PRHDT and CDR2 is FYEKMQ (reference sequence). CDR3: CASSSSGSSTDTQYF. DNA of the CDR3: TGTGCCAGCAGCTCAAGCGGGAGTAGCACAGATACGCAGTATTTT.

The chain combines TRBV6-5 with TRBJ1-4, with D possibly TRBD1 on 6 matching bases. This CDR3 contains 15 residues. The V gene lost 6 bases and the J gene lost 4 bases, with 15 bases spanning the gap. Germline CDR1 and CDR2: MNHEY and SVGAGI. The CDR3 coding sequence is TGTGCCAGCAGCCCGATACAGGGATTTAATGAAAAACTGTTTTTT. This gives the protein CASSPIQGFNEKLFF.

This chain uses TRBV5-6 with TRBJ1-5; unclear D gene. CDR1 is SGHDT, CDR2 YYEEEE, per germline. CDR3 size: 13 residues. V was clipped by 3 bases and J by 0 bases, with 4 bases between them. CDR3 nucleotide sequence: TGTGCCAGCAGCTCTTATAGCAATCAGCCCCAGCATTTT. The encoded protein is CASSSYSNQPQHF. Filled out from reference TRBV5-6 and TRBJ1-5, the complete variable domain reads DAGVTQSPTHLIKTRGQQVTLRCSPKSGHDTVSWYQQALGQGPQFIFQYYEEEERQRGNFPDRFSGHQFPNYSSELNVNALLLGDSALYLCASSSYSNQPQHFGDGTRLSIL.